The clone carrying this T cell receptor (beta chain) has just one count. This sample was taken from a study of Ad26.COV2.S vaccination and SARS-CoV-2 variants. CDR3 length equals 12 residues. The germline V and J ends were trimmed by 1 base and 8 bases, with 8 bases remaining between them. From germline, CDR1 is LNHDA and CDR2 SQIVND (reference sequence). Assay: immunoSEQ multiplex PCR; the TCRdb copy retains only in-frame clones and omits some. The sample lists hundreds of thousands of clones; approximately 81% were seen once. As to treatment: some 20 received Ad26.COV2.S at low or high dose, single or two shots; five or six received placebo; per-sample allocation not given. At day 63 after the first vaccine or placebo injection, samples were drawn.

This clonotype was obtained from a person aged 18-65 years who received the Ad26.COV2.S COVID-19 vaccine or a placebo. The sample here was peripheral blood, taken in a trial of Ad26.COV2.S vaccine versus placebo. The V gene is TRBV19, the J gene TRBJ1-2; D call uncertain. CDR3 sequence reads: CASSIGQEGYTF. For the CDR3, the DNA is TGTGCCAGTAGTATAGGACAAGAAGGCTACACCTTC.